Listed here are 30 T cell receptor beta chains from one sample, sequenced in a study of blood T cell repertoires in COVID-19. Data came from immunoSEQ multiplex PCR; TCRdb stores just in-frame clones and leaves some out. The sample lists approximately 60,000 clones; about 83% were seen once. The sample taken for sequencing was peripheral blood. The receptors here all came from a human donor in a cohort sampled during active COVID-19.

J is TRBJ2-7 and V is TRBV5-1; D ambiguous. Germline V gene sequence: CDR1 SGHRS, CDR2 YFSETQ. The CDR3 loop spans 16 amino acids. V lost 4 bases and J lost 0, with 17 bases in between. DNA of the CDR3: TGCGCCAGCAGCCCCGGTGGGCGCCCGAGCTCCTACGAGCAGTACTTC. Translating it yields CASSPGGRPSSYEQYF. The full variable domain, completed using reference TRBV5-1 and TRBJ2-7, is KAGVTQTPRYLIKTRGQQVTLSCSPISGHRSVSWYQQTPGQGLQFLFEYFSETQRNKGNFPGRFSGRQFSNSRSEMNVSTLELGDSALYLCASSPGGRPSSYEQYFGPGTRLTVT.

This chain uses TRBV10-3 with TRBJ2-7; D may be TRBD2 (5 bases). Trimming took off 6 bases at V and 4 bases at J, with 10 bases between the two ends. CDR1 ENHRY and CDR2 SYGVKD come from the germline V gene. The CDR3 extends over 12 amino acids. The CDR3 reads CAISRSGYEQYF. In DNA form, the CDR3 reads TGTGCCATCAGCAGGTCGGGGTACGAGCAGTACTTC.

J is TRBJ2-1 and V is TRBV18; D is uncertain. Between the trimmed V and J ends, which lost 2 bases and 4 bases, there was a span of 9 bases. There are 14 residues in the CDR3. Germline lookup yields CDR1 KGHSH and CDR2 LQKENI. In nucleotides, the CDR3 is TGTGCCAGCTCACCATCAGACACATACAATGAGCAGTTCTTC. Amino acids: CASSPSDTYNEQFF.

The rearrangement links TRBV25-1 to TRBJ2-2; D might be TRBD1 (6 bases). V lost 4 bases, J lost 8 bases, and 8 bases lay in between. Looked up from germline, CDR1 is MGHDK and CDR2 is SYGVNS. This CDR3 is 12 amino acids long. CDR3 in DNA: TGTGCCAGCAGTGGGACAGAGGGGGAGCTGTTTTTT. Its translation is CASSGTEGELFF.

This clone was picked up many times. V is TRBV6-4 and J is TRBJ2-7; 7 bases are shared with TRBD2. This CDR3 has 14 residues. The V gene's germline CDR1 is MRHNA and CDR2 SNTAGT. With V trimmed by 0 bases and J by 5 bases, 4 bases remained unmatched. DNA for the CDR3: TGTGCCAGCAGTGACTCGGGAGGGGTTGACGAGCAGTACTTC. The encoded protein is CASSDSGGVDEQYF.

The CDR3 DNA is TGTGCCAGCAGAGAGAGCGGGGGCACAGATACGCAGTATTTT. Residues: CASRESGGTDTQYF. This chain uses TRBV3-1 (or the pseudogene TRBV3-2) with TRBJ2-3, with 7 bases identical to TRBD2. The CDR3 totals 14 residues. From germline, CDR1 is LGHDT and CDR2 YNNKEL (reference sequence). V lost 6 bases to trimming and J lost 1 base; unmatched junction nucleotides: 4.

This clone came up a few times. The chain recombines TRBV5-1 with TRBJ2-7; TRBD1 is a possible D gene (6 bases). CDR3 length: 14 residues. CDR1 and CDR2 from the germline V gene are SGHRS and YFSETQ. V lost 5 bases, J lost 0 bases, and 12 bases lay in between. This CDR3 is CASSLDRSSYEQYF. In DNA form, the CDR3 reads TGCGCCAGCAGTTTAGACAGGAGCTCCTACGAGCAGTACTTC.

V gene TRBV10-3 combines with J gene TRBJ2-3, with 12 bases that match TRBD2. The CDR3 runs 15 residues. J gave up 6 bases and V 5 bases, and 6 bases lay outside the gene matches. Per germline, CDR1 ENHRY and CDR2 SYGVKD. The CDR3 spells CAISPSGGASDTQYF. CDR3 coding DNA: TGTGCCATCAGTCCTAGCGGGGGGGCGTCGGATACGCAGTATTTT.

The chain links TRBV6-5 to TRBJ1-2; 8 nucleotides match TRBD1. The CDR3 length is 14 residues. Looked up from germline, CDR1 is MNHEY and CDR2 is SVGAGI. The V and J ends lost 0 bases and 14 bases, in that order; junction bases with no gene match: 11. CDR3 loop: CASSYSDRGQSRTF. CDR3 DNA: TGTGCCAGCAGTTACTCCGACAGGGGCCAATCGAGAACCTTC.

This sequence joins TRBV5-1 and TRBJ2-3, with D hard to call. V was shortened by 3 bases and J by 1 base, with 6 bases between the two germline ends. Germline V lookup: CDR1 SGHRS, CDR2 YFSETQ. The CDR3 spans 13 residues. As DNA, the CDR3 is TGCGCCAGCAGCTCCCTAGGCACAGATACGCAGTATTTT. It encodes CASSSLGTDTQYF.

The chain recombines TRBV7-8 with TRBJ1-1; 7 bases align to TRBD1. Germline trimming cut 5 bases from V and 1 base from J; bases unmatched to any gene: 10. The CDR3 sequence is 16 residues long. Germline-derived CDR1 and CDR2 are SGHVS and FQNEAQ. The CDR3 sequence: CASSRFSGQSNTEAFF. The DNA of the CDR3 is TGTGCCAGCAGCCGCTTCTCGGGACAGTCGAACACTGAAGCTTTCTTT. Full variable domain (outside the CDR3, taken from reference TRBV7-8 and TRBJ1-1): GAGVSQSPRYKVAKRGQDVALRCDPISGHVSLFWYQQALGQGPEFLTYFQNEAQLDKSGLPSDRFFAERPEGSVSTLKIQRTQQEDSAVYLCASSRFSGQSNTEAFFGQGTRLTVV.

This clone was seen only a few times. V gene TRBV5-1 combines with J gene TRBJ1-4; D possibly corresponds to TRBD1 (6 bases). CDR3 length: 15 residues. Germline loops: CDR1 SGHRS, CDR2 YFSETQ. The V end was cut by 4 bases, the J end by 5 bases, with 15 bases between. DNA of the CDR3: TGCGCCAGCAGCCCCGAGGGGGGGGGAAATGAAAAACTGTTTTTT. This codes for CASSPEGGGNEKLFF.

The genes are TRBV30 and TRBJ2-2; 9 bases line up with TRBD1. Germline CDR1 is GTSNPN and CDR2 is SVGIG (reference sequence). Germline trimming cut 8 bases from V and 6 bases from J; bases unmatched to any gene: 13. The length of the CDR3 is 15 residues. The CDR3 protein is CAGGRDRDLSGELFF. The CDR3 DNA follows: TGTGCCGGCGGCCGGGACAGGGATTTATCCGGGGAGCTGTTTTTT.

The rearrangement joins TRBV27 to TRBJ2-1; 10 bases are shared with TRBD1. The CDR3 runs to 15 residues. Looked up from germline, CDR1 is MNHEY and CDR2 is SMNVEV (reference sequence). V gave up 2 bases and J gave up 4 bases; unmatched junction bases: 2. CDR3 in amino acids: CASSLRDRGYNEQFF. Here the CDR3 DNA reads TGTGCCAGCAGTTTACGGGACAGGGGATACAATGAGCAGTTCTTC.

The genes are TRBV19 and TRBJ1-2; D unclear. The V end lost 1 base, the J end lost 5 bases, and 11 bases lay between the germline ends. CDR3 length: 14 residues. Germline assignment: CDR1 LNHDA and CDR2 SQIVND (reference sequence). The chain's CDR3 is CASSIGAFTYGYTF. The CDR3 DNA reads TGTGCCAGTAGTATAGGGGCCTTTACTTATGGCTACACCTTC. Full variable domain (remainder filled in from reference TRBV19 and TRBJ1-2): DGGITQSPKYLFRKEGQNVTLSCEQNLNHDAMYWYRQDPGQGLRLIYYSQIVNDFQKGDIAEGYSVSREKKESFPLTVTSAQKNPTAFYLCASSIGAFTYGYTFGSGTRLTVV.

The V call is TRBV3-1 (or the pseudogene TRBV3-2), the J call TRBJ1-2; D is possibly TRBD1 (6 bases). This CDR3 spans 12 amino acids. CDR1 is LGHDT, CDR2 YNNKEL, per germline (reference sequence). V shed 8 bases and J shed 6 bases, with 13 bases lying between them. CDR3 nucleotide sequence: TGTGCCAGCGGTATGGGGGCGAATGGCTACACCTTC. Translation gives CASGMGANGYTF.

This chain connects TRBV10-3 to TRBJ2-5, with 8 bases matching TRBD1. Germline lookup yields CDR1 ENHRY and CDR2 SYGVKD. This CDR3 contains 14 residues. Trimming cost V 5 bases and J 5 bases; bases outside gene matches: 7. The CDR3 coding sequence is TGTGCCATCAGTTTAAACAGGGGGTCGGAGACCCAGTACTTC. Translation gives CAISLNRGSETQYF.

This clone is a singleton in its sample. CDR3 nucleotide sequence: TGTGCCAGCAGGCTGATATCAGGTGGTAATTCACCCCTCCACTTT. Translation gives CASRLISGGNSPLHF. The V call is TRBV28, the J call TRBJ1-6; D not certain. This CDR3 contains 15 residues. The V end was cut by 6 bases, the J end by 6 bases, with 15 bases between. Germline lookup yields CDR1 MDHEN and CDR2 SYDVKM.

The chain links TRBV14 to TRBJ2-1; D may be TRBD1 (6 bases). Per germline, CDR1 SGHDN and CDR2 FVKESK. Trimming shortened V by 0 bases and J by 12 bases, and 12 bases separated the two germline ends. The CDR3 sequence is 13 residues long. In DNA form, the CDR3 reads TGTGCCAGCAGCCAAGATTTGCGAGGGGGGCAGTTCTTC. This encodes CASSQDLRGGQFF. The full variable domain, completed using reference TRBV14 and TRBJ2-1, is EAGVTQFPSHSVIEKGQTVTLRCDPISGHDNLYWYRRVMGKEIKFLLHFVKESKQDESGMPNNRFLAERTGGTYSTLKVQPAELEDSGVYFCASSQDLRGGQFFGPGTRLTVL.

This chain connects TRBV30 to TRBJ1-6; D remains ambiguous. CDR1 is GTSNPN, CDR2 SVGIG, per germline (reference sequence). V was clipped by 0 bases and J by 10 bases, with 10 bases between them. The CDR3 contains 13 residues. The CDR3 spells CAWSVFGESPLHF. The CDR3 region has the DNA TGTGCCTGGAGTGTATTCGGGGAATCACCCCTCCACTTT. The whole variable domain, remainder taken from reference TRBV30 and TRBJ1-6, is SQTIHQWPATLVQPVGSPLSLECTVEGTSNPNLYWYRQAAGRGLQLLFYSVGIGQISSEVPQNLSASRPQDRQFILSSKKLLLSDSGFYLCAWSVFGESPLHFGNGTRLTVT.

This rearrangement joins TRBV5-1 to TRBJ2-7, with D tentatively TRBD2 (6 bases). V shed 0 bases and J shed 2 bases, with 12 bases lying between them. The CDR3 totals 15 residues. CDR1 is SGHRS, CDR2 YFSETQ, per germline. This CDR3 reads CASSLAGLTPYEQYF. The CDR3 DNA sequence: TGCGCCAGCAGCTTGGCGGGACTGACTCCCTACGAGCAGTACTTC.

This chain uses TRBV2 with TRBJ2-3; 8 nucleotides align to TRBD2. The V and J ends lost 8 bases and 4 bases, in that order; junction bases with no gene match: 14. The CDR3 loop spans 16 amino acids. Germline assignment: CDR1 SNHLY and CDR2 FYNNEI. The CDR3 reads CASADLRDGGADTQYF. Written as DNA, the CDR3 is TGTGCCAGCGCTGACCTCAGGGACGGGGGGGCAGATACGCAGTATTTT.

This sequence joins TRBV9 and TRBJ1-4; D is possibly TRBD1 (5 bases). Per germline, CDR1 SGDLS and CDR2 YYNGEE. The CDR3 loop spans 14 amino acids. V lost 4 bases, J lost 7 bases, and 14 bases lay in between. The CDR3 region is CASSFSGSGEKLFF. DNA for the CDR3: TGTGCCAGCAGCTTTTCAGGGTCGGGTGAAAAACTGTTTTTT.

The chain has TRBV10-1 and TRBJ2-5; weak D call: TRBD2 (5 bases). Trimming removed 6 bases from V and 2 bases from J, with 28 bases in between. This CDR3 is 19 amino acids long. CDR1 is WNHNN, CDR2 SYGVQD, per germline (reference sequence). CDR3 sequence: CASSPEISGSYTRQETQYF. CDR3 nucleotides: TGCGCCAGCAGCCCTGAGATAAGCGGTTCCTACACCAGGCAAGAGACCCAGTACTTC.

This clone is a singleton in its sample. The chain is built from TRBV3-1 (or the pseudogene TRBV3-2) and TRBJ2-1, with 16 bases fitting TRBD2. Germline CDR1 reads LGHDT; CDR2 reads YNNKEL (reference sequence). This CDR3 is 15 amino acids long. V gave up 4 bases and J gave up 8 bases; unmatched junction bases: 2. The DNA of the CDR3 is TGTGCCAGCAGCCTGGGACTAGCGGGGGGGCATGAGCAGTTCTTC. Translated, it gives CASSLGLAGGHEQFF.

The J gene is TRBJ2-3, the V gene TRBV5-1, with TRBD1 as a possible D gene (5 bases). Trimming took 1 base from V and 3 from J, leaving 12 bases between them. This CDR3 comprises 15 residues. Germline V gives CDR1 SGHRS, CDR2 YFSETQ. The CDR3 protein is CASSLFSAGTDTQYF. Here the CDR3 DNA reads TGCGCCAGCAGCTTGTTTTCAGCAGGGACAGATACGCAGTATTTT.

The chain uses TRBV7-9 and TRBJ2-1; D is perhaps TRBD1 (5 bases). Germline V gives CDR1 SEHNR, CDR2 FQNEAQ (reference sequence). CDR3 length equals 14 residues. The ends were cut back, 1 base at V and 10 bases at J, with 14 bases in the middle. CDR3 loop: CASSLVQGGEEQFF. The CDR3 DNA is TGTGCCAGCAGCTTAGTCCAGGGTGGCGAAGAGCAGTTCTTC. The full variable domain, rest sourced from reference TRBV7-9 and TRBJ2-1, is DTGVSQNPRHKITKRGQNVTFRCDPISEHNRLYWYRQTLGQGPEFLTYFQNEAQLEKSRLLSDRFSAERPKGSFSTLEIQRTEQGDSAMYLCASSLVQGGEEQFFGPGTRLTVL.

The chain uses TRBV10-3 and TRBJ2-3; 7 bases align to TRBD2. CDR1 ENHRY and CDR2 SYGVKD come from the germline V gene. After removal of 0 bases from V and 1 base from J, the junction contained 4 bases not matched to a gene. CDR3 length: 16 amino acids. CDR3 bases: TGTGCCATCAGTGAGTCGGGAAGCGGGGGCACAGATACGCAGTATTTT. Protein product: CAISESGSGGTDTQYF.

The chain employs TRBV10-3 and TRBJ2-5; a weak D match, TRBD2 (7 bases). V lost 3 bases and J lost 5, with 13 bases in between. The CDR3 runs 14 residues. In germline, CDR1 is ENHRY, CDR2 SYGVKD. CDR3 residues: CAISDLGGGETQYF. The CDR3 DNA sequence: TGTGCCATCAGTGATCTAGGGGGAGGGGAGACCCAGTACTTC.

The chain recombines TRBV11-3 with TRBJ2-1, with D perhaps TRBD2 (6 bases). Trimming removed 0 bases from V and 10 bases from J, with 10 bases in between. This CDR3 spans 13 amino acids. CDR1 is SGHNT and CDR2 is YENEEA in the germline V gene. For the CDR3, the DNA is TGTGCCAGCAGCTTAGACCTCCGGGGGGAGCAGTTCTTC. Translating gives CASSLDLRGEQFF.